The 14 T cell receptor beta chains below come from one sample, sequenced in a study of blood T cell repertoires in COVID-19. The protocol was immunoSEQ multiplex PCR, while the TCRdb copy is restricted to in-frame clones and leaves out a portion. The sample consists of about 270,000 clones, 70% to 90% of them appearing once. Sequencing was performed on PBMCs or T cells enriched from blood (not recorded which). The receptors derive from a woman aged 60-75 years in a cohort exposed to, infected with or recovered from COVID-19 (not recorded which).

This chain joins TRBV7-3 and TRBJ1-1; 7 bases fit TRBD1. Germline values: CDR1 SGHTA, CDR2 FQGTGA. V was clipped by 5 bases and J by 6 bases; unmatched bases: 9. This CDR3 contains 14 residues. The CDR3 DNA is TGTGCCAGCAGCGAACAGGGGCGCGGAGCTGAAGCTTTCTTT. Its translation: CASSEQGRGAEAFF.

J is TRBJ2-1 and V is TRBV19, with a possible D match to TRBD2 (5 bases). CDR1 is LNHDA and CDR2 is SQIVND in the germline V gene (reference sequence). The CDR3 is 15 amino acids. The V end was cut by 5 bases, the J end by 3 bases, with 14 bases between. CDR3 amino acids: CASSPEGTLYNEQFF. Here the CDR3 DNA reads TGTGCCAGTAGTCCAGAGGGAACGCTCTACAATGAGCAGTTCTTC. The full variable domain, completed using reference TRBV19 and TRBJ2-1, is DGGITQSPKYLFRKEGQNVTLSCEQNLNHDAMYWYRQDPGQGLRLIYYSQIVNDFQKGDIAEGYSVSREKKESFPLTVTSAQKNPTAFYLCASSPEGTLYNEQFFGPGTRLTVL.

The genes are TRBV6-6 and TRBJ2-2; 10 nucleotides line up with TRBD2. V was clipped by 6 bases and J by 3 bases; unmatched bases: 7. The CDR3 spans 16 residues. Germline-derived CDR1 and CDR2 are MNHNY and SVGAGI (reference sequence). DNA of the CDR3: TGTGCCAGCAGCCCGGTACTAGCGGGATACACCGGGGAGCTGTTTTTT. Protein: CASSPVLAGYTGELFF.

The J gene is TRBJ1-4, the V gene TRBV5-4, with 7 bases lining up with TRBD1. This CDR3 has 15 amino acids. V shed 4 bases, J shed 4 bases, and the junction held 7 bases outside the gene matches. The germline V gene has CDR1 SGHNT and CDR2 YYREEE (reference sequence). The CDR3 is CASSSRQGVNEKLFF. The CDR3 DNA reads TGTGCCAGCAGCAGCCGACAGGGTGTTAATGAAAAACTGTTTTTT.

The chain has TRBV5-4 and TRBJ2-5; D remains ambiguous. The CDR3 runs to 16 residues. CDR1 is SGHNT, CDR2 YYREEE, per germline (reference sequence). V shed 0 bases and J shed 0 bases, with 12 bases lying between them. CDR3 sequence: CASSLEIAPNQETQYF. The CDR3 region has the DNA TGTGCCAGCAGCTTGGAAATAGCCCCCAACCAAGAGACCCAGTACTTC.

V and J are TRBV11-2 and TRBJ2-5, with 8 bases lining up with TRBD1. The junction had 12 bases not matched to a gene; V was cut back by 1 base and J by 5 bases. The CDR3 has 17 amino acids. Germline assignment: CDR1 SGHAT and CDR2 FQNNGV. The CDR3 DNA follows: TGTGCCAGCAGCTTAGGAACGGCGTCAGGGGGCCGGGAGACCCAGTACTTC. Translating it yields CASSLGTASGGRETQYF. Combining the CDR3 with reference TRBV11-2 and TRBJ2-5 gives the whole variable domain EAGVAQSPRYKIIEKRQSVAFWCNPISGHATLYWYQQILGQGPKLLIQFQNNGVVDDSQLPKDRFSAERLKGVDSTLKIQPAKLEDSAVYLCASSLGTASGGRETQYFGPGTRLLVL.

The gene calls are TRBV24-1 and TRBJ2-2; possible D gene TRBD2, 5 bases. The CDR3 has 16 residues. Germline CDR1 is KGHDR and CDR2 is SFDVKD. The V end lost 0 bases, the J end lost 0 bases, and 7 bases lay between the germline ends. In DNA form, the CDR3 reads TGTGCCACCAGTGATTTGAGGACTTCGAACACCGGGGAGCTGTTTTTT. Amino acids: CATSDLRTSNTGELFF.

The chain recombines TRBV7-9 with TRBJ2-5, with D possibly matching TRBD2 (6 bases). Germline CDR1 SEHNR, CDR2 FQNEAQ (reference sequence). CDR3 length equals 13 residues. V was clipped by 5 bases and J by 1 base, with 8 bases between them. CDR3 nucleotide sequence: TGTGCCAGCAGCGGAGGGGTCCAAGAGACCCAGTACTTC. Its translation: CASSGGVQETQYF.

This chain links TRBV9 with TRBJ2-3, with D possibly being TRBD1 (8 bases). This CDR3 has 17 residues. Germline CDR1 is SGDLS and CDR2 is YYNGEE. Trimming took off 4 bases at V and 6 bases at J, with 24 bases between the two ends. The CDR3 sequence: CASSREGSRRTGDTQYF. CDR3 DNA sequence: TGTGCCAGCAGCAGGGAGGGGAGCAGGCGGACAGGGGATACGCAGTATTTT.

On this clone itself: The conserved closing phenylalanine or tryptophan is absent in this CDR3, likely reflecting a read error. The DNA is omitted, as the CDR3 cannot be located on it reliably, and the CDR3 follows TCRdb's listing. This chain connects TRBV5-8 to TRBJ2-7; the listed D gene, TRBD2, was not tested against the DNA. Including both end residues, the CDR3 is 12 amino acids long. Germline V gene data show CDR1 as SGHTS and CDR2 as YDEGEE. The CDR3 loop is CASSLLAAEWVL.

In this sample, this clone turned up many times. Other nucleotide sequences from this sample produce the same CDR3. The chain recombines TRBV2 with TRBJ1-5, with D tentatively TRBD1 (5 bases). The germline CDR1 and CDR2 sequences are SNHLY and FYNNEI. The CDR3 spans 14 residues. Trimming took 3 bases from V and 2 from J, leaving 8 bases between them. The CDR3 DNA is TGTGCCAGCAGTGACCAAGGGGGCAATCAGCCCCAGCATTTT. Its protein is CASSDQGGNQPQHF.

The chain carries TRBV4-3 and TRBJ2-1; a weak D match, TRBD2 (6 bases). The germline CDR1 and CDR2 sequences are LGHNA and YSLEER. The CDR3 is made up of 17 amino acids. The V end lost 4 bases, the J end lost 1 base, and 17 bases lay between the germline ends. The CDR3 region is CASSPEGLTFSYNEQFF. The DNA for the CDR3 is TGCGCCAGCAGCCCCGAGGGACTCACCTTTTCCTACAATGAGCAGTTCTTC.

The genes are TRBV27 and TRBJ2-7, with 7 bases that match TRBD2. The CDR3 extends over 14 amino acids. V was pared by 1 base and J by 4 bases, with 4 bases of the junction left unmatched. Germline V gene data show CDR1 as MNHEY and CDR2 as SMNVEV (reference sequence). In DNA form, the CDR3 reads TGTGCCAGCAGTTTATGGCGGGAGCCGTACGAGCAGTACTTC. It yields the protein CASSLWREPYEQYF.

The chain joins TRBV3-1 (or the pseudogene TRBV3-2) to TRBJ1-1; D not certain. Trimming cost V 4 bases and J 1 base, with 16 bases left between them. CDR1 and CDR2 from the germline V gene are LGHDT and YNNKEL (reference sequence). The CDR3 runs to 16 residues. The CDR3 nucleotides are TGTGCCAGCAGCCTGAGACGGGGAAAAACGAACACTGAAGCTTTCTTT. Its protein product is CASSLRRGKTNTEAFF.